The T cell receptor (beta chain) described here comes from a study of blood T cell repertoires in COVID-19. Generated by immunoSEQ multiplex PCR, the TCRdb table keeps only in-frame clones and is missing some. Here the sample spans around 77,000 clones, about 92% being singletons. The V segment lost 2 bases and the J segment 5 bases; nucleotides outside the gene matches: 4. Germline V gene data show CDR1 as SGHTA and CDR2 as FQGTGA. CDR3 length: 14 residues. The TCR was taken from a woman of 80 years or more with active or convalescent COVID-19. Sequences were obtained from peripheral blood. The J gene is TRBJ2-3, the V gene TRBV7-3; 7 positions agree with TRBD2. CDR3 residues: CASSLGGRIDTQYF. CDR3 DNA sequence: TGTGCCAGCAGCTTAGGCGGGAGAATAGATACGCAGTATTTT.